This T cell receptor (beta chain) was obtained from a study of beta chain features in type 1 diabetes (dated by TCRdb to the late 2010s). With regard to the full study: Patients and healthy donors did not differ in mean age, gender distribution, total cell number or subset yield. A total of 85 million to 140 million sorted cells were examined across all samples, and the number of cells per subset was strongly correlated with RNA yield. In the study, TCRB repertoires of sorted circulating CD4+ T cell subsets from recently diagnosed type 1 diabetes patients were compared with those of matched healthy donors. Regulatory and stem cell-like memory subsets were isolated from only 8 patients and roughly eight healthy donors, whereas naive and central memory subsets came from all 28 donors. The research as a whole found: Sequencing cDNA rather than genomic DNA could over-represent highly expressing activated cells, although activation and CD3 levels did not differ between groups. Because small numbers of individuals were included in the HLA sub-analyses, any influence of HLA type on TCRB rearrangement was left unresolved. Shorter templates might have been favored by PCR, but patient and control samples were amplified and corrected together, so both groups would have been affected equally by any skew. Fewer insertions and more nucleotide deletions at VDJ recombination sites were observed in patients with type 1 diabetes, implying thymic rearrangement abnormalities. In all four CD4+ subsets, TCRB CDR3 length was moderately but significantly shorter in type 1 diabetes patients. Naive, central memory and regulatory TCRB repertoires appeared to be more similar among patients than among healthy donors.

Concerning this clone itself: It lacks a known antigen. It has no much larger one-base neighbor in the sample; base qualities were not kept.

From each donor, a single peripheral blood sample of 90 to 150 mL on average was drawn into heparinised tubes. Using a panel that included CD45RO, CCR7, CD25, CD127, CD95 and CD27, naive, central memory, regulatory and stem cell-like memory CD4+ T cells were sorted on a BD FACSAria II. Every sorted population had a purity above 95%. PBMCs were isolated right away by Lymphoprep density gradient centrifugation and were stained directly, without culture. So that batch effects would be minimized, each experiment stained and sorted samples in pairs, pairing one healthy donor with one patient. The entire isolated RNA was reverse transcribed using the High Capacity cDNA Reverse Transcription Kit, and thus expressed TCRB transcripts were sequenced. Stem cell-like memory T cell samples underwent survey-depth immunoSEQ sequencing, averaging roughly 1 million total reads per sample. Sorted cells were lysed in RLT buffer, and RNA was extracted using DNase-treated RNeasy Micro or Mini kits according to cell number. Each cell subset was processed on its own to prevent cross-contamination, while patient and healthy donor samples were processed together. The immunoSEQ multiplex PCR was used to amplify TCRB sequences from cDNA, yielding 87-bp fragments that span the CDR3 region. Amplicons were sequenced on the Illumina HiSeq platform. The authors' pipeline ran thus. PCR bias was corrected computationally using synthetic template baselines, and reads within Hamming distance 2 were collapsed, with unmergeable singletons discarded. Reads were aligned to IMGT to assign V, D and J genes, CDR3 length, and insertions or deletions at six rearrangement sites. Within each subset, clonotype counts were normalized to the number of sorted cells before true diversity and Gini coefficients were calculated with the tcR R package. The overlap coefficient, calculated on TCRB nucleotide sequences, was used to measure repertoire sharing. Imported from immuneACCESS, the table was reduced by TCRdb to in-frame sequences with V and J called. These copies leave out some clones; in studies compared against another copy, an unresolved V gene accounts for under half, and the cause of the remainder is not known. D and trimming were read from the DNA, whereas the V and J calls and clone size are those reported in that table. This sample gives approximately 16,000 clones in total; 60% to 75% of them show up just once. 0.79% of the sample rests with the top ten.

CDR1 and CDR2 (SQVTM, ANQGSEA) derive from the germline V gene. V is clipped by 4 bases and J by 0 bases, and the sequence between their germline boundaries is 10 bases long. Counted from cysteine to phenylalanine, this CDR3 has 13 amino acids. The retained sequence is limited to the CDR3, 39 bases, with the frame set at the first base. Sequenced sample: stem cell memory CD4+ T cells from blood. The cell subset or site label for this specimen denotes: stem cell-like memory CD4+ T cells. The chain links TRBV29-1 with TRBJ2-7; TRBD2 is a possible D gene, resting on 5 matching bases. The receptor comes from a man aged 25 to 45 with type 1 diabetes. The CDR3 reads CSVGGTSSYEQYF. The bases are TGCAGCGTTGGAGGTACTAGCTCCTACGAGCAGTACTTC.